This T cell receptor (beta chain) was sequenced during a study of cytotoxic CD8 clonotypes in ibrutinib-treated CLL. In the study overall: Samples showed on average 255,043 productive templates and about 94,000 productive rearrangements.

The repertoire was sequenced with immunoSEQ multiplex PCR; TCRdb's copy has only in-frame clones and lacks some. The table lists approximately 140,000 clones, approximately 75% of them singletons. The sequence derives from a human donor with chronic lymphocytic leukemia. The material sequenced was PBMCs, taken after 12 months of ibrutinib treatment.

CDR3 loop: CASSHTSWEYEQYF. The DNA of the CDR3 is TGTGCCAGCAGCCATACTAGTTGGGAGTACGAGCAGTACTTC. This chain connects TRBV4-2 to TRBJ2-7; D is perhaps TRBD2 (5 bases). CDR3 length: 14 amino acids. The germline V and J ends were trimmed by 3 bases and 4 bases, with 13 bases remaining between them. CDR1 and CDR2 (germline): LGHNA, YNFKEQ.